This is a list of T cell receptor beta chains from one sample in a study of blood T cell repertoires in COVID-19. Sequenced by immunoSEQ multiplex PCR; TCRdb stores in-frame clones only, minus some. Among 250,000 to 300,000 clones listed, under 90% were seen once. The sequenced sample consisted of PBMCs or T cells enriched from blood (not recorded which). These receptors originate from a woman between 35 and 50 years old who had recovered from COVID-19. CDR3s include the opening cysteine and the closing phenylalanine or tryptophan. The order of the fields is V gene, D gene, clone size, J gene, CDR3 protein, CDR3 DNA. D genes are given only for firm matches. Part of the rows lack a size; the others show once, few, many or a class for expanded clones.

TRBV11-2	.	.	TRBJ1-3	CASSGGWGAGNTIYF	TGTGCCAGCAGCGGCGGGTGGGGGGCTGGAAACACCATATATTTT
TRBV6-5	TRBD1	.	TRBJ1-2	CASRRQGAGGYTF	TGTGCCAGCAGACGACAGGGGGCGGGTGGCTACACCTTC
TRBV6-5	.	.	TRBJ2-4	CASRRQQGGRNIQYF	TGTGCCAGCAGACGTCAACAGGGGGGGAGAAACATTCAGTACTTC
TRBV18	TRBD2	.	TRBJ2-7	CASSLAGTSGRAAYEQYF	TGTGCCAGCTCACTCGCCGGGACTAGCGGGAGGGCCGCCTACGAGCAGTACTTC
TRBV2	TRBD1	.	TRBJ2-3	CASGRRGQNTDTQYF	TGTGCCAGCGGGCGTAGGGGACAGAACACAGATACGCAGTATTTT
TRBV6-6	TRBD1	.	TRBJ1-2	CASTDRGGYGYTF	TGTGCCAGCACCGACAGGGGAGGCTATGGCTACACCTTC
TRBV6-5	.	.	TRBJ1-5	CASTPRENQPQHF	TGTGCCAGCACCCCCAGGGAAAATCAGCCCCAGCATTTT
TRBV2	.	.	TRBJ2-5	CASSEPTFQETQYF	TGTGCCAGCAGTGAACCGACATTCCAAGAGACCCAGTACTTC
TRBV7-9	.	.	TRBJ1-3	CASSLGELSRNTIYF	TGTGCCAGCAGCTTAGGGGAGTTGTCGAGAAACACCATATATTTT
TRBV7-3	TRBD2	once	TRBJ2-3	CASSLGPSGRGSTDTQYF	TGTGCCAGCAGTCTCGGGCCTAGCGGGAGAGGTTCGACAGATACGCAGTATTTT
TRBV13	TRBD1	.	TRBJ1-2	CASSTRTGLYGYTF	TGTGCCAGCAGCACGAGGACAGGGCTCTATGGCTACACCTTC
TRBV10-1	.	few	TRBJ2-1	CASSNSLGNEQFF	TGCGCCAGCAGCAACAGTCTTGGGAATGAGCAGTTCTTC
TRBV30	.	.	TRBJ1-1	CAWRLTGGTAFF	TGTGCCTGGAGACTCACGGGGGGAACAGCTTTCTTT
TRBV29-1	.	.	TRBJ1-1	CSAGTTSNEAFF	TGCAGCGCTGGGACAACATCTAACGAGGCTTTCTTT
TRBV4-3	.	.	TRBJ1-5	CASSQDARGGSNQPQHF	TGCGCCAGCAGCCAAGATGCCCGGGGAGGTAGCAATCAGCCCCAGCATTTT
TRBV4-2	TRBD2	once	TRBJ2-2	CASSRFSGGVKGELFF	TGTGCCAGCAGCCGCTTCAGCGGGGGGGTGAAGGGGGAGCTGTTTTTT
TRBV21-1	.	.	TRBJ1-1	CASSKGPLVASEAFF	TGTGCCAGCAGCAAAGGGCCTCTGGTAGCGTCTGAAGCTTTCTTT
TRBV6-5	.	.	TRBJ2-1	CASRGAGARYNEQFF	TGTGCCAGCCGGGGGGCGGGGGCCCGCTACAATGAGCAGTTCTTC
TRBV19	.	.	TRBJ2-2	CASNPFPPPARGDLNTGELFF	TGTGCCAGTAACCCATTTCCCCCCCCCGCCAGGGGGGACTTGAACACCGGGGAGCTGTTTTTT
TRBV7-3	TRBD2	.	TRBJ2-1	CASSSSGGMYNEQFF	TGTGCCAGCAGCTCCAGCGGGGGGATGTACAATGAGCAGTTCTTC
TRBV9	TRBD2	.	TRBJ2-1	CASSPQPSGTEQFF	TGTGCCAGCAGCCCACAACCTAGCGGGACTGAGCAGTTCTTC
TRBV7-2	.	few	TRBJ1-4	CASRSEGLTNEKLFF	TGTGCCAGCAGATCGGAGGGGCTGACTAATGAAAAACTGTTTTTT
TRBV27	TRBD1	.	TRBJ1-2	CASSSPGRGQYGYTF	TGTGCCAGCAGTTCCCCCGGCAGGGGGCAATATGGCTACACCTTC
TRBV5-5	.	.	TRBJ1-2	CASRMGTGTFGANYGYTF	TGTGCCAGCAGGATGGGTACAGGGACATTCGGGGCTAACTATGGCTACACCTTC
TRBV5-1	TRBD2	.	TRBJ2-1	CASSSTTSGKEQFF	TGCGCCAGCAGCTCAACCACTAGCGGGAAAGAGCAGTTCTTC
TRBV5-1	.	.	TRBJ2-7	CASSQTTPPDEQYF	TGCGCCAGCAGCCAGACTACCCCTCCGGACGAGCAGTACTTC
TRBV5-1	.	.	TRBJ2-5	CASSIGGGSQETQYF	TGCGCCAGCAGCATCGGAGGAGGGTCCCAAGAGACCCAGTACTTC
TRBV5-4	TRBD2	.	TRBJ2-3	CASSLYSGRNTQYF	TGTGCCAGCAGCTTGTATAGCGGGAGGAATACGCAGTATTTT
TRBV18	.	.	TRBJ1-1	CASSPTSEGRTEAFF	TGTGCCAGCTCACCAACATCGGAGGGGCGGACTGAAGCTTTCTTT
TRBV7-2	TRBD2	.	TRBJ2-7	CASSSGLAGGPQSEQYF	TGTGCCAGCAGCTCGGGACTAGCGGGGGGGCCTCAGAGCGAGCAGTACTTC
TRBV19	TRBD1	.	TRBJ2-2	CASSVPGQTYTGELFF	TGTGCCAGTAGTGTCCCGGGACAGACTTACACCGGGGAGCTGTTTTTT
TRBV19	.	.	TRBJ1-6	CASRRGNDSPLHF	TGTGCCAGTAGGCGGGGGAACGATTCACCCCTCCACTTT
TRBV2	TRBD2	many	TRBJ2-5	CASSGGTSGSQTQYF	TGTGCCAGCAGTGGAGGAACTAGCGGGAGTCAGACCCAGTACTTC
TRBV7-9	TRBD2	many	TRBJ2-1	CASSDSGTSGGLKQFF	TGTGCCAGCAGCGACAGCGGGACTAGCGGGGGGTTAAAGCAGTTCTTC
TRBV27	TRBD1	.	TRBJ1-2	CATWGQKIANYGYTF	TGTGCCACCTGGGGACAGAAGATCGCAAACTATGGCTACACCTTC
TRBV30	.	.	TRBJ2-7	CAWSKGAVPYEQYF	TGTGCCTGGAGTAAAGGGGCGGTTCCTTACGAGCAGTACTTC
TRBV30	TRBD2	.	TRBJ2-3	CAWSVRGRLAGVGDTQYF	TGTGCCTGGAGTGTACGGGGGCGACTAGCGGGAGTCGGAGATACGCAGTATTTT
TRBV7-3	.	once	TRBJ2-2	CASSPVRGTGELFF	TGTGCCAGCAGCCCCGTCAGGGGTACCGGGGAGCTGTTTTTT
TRBV11-2	TRBD1	.	TRBJ1-4	CASSRDRDEKLFF	TGTGCCAGCAGCCGCGACAGGGATGAAAAACTGTTTTTT
TRBV6-2/TRBV6-3	.	.	TRBJ2-7	CASSYWTPLYEQYF	TGTGCCAGCAGTTATTGGACTCCACTTTACGAGCAGTACTTC
TRBV9	TRBD2	once	TRBJ2-1	CASSPPSGGLGNEQFF	TGTGCCAGCAGCCCTCCTAGCGGGGGCCTCGGCAATGAGCAGTTCTTC
TRBV7-3	TRBD1	once	TRBJ2-5	CASSLLGQGKETQYF	TGTGCCAGCAGCTTATTGGGACAGGGGAAAGAGACCCAGTACTTC